The 31 T cell receptor beta chains in this list originate from one sample, sequenced in a study of T cell responses to AZD1222 COVID-19 vaccine (dated by TCRdb to the early 2020s). This specimen's time point label, interpreted: about 28 days (+/-7) after the second vaccine dose. The library was produced with the immunoSEQ multiplex PCR assay. The clones in this table, taken by TCRdb from immuneACCESS, are in-frame only. Not every clone is retained; where verified, under half of the shortfall comes from an unresolved V gene, and the cause of the rest is unknown. This sample gives around 150,000 clones in total; roughly 93% of them show up just once. 1.5% to 2.5% of the sample belongs to the ten largest clones. The source material was peripheral blood, sampled 28 days after the second AZD1222 dose. These receptors all come from an adult who received the AZD1222 COVID-19 vaccine.

The chain combines TRBV18 with TRBJ1-2, with TRBD1 matching over 7 bases. Germline assignment: CDR1 KGHSH and CDR2 LQKENI. J lost 2 bases, V lost 4 bases, and 4 bases had no gene match. There are 14 residues in the CDR3. The CDR3: CASSRGQKNYGYTF. The CDR3 nucleotides are TGTGCCAGCTCACGGGGACAGAAAAACTATGGCTACACCTTC. Supplemented by reference TRBV18 and TRBJ1-2, the full variable domain reads NAGVMQNPRHLVRRRGQEARLRCSPMKGHSHVYWYRQLPEEGLKFMVYLQKENIIDESGMPKERFSAEFPKEGPSILRIQQVVRGDSAAYFCASSRGQKNYGYTFGSGTRLTVV.

The rearrangement links TRBV2 to TRBJ1-4, with 10 bases that match TRBD1. The germline CDR1 and CDR2 sequences are SNHLY and FYNNEI. CDR3 length equals 15 residues. Trimming cost V 7 bases and J 8 bases; bases outside gene matches: 10. Written as DNA, the CDR3 is TGTGCCAGCAACTACGACAGGGGGCTGGAGGAAAAACTGTTTTTT. It translates to CASNYDRGLEEKLFF.

This rearrangement joins TRBV3-1 (or the pseudogene TRBV3-2) to TRBJ1-1; TRBD1 is a possible D gene (6 bases). The V and J ends lost 8 bases and 4 bases respectively, with 14 bases between them. The length of the CDR3 is 13 residues. CDR1 is LGHDT, CDR2 YNNKEL, per germline (reference sequence). The CDR3 DNA follows: TGTGCCAGCCTTAAAGAGGGGGTCACTGAAGCTTTCTTT. It yields the protein CASLKEGVTEAFF.

This sequence joins TRBV27 and TRBJ1-2; D unresolved. CDR3 length: 13 amino acids. V was shortened by 2 bases and J by 3 bases, with 7 bases between the two germline ends. The V gene's germline CDR1 is MNHEY and CDR2 SMNVEV (reference sequence). In nucleotides, the CDR3 is TGTGCCAGCAGTTTAAGGGAAGACTATGGCTACACCTTC. It is translated as CASSLREDYGYTF.

This clone was seen once. V gene TRBV5-1 combines with J gene TRBJ1-1, with 7 bases lining up with TRBD1. V lost 0 bases and J lost 6; bases outside the gene matches: 11. Germline V gene data show CDR1 as SGHRS and CDR2 as YFSETQ. This CDR3 has 16 residues. CDR3 nucleotide sequence: TGCGCCAGCAGCTTGGCGGGCGGAGGGGGCATAGCTGAAGCTTTCTTT. Translation gives CASSLAGGGGIAEAFF.

J is TRBJ1-1 and V is TRBV6-5; D remains ambiguous. The CDR3 spans 14 residues. CDR1 MNHEY and CDR2 SVGAGI come from the germline V gene. Between the trimmed V and J ends, which lost 4 bases and 0 bases, there was a span of 9 bases. The CDR3: CASSFDGLNTEAFF. In nucleotides, the CDR3 is TGTGCCAGCAGTTTTGACGGATTGAACACTGAAGCTTTCTTT.

The rearrangement joins TRBV5-5 to TRBJ1-5; D not resolved. This CDR3 spans 14 amino acids. CDR1 SGHKS and CDR2 YYEKEE come from the germline V gene (reference sequence). The ends were cut back, 5 bases at V and 2 bases at J, with 11 bases in the middle. The CDR3: CASSIRDGNQPQHF. The CDR3 DNA sequence: TGTGCCAGCAGTATAAGGGATGGCAATCAGCCCCAGCATTTT.

This clone was found a few times. The V gene is TRBV2, the J gene TRBJ1-6; TRBD1 might be the D (6 bases). Trimming shortened V by 5 bases and J by 7 bases, and 15 bases separated the two germline ends. Looked up from germline, CDR1 is SNHLY and CDR2 is FYNNEI. The CDR3 runs to 15 residues. The CDR3, as DNA: TGTGCCAGCAGTACAACAGGGAAGGGAAATTCACCCCTCCACTTT. It yields the protein CASSTTGKGNSPLHF.

A note on this clone: Other DNA variants within this sample encode the same CDR3. The chain employs TRBV11-2 and TRBJ2-7; D call uncertain. CDR3 length equals 13 residues. Trimming stripped 1 base from V and 0 bases from J, with 4 bases between. The V gene's germline CDR1 is SGHAT and CDR2 FQNNGV. The CDR3 is CASSLGDSYEQYF. The CDR3 DNA reads TGTGCCAGCAGCTTAGGCGACTCCTACGAGCAGTACTTC.

The chain joins TRBV7-2 to TRBJ1-2; D ambiguous. Per germline, CDR1 SGHTA and CDR2 FQGNSA. The CDR3 is 16 residues long. The germline V and J ends were trimmed by 7 bases and 4 bases, with 22 bases remaining between them. CDR3 sequence reads: CASTSGSQDWLYGYTF. DNA for the CDR3: TGTGCCAGCACGAGCGGCTCCCAAGACTGGCTCTATGGCTACACCTTC. Based on the CDR3 plus reference TRBV7-2 and TRBJ1-2, the full variable domain is GAGVSQSPSNKVTEKGKDVELRCDPISGHTALYWYRQSLGQGLEFLIYFQGNSAPDKSGLPSDRFSAERTGGSVSTLTIQRTQQEDSAVYLCASTSGSQDWLYGYTFGSGTRLTVV.

The CDR3 region has the DNA TGTGCCAGCAGCTTAGTTAGGGCTGAAGCTTTCTTT. Protein product: CASSLVRAEAFF. The chain links TRBV7-2 to TRBJ1-1; D unclear. The V end lost 1 base, the J end lost 6 bases, and 6 bases lay between the germline ends. Per germline, CDR1 SGHTA and CDR2 FQGNSA. CDR3 length equals 12 residues.

The gene calls are TRBV11-2 and TRBJ2-5, with TRBD2 matching 12 bases. The CDR3 is 17 residues long. The V and J ends lost 5 bases and 2 bases, in that order; junction bases with no gene match: 9. Germline loops: CDR1 SGHAT, CDR2 FQNNGV. CDR3: CASSPFGLAGIQETQYF. The DNA of the CDR3 is TGTGCCAGCAGCCCTTTCGGACTAGCGGGGATACAAGAGACCCAGTACTTC.

This clone turned up a few times. The chain uses TRBV5-5 and TRBJ1-5, with no clear D. CDR1 is SGHKS, CDR2 YYEKEE, per germline (reference sequence). This CDR3 region has 16 residues. V gave up 2 bases and J gave up 2 bases, with 14 bases separating them. The CDR3 is CASSLTTLSGNQPQHF. The CDR3 DNA sequence: TGTGCCAGCAGCTTAACAACACTCTCGGGCAATCAGCCCCAGCATTTT.

The CDR3 DNA follows: TGCGCCAGCAGTGAGTCGAAGAGGGCCTGGGACTATGGCTACACCTTC. Protein product: CASSESKRAWDYGYTF. This rearrangement joins TRBV10-2 to TRBJ1-2; D not resolved. V dropped 0 bases and J dropped 3 bases, with 14 bases sitting between them. The CDR3 spans 16 residues. Germline CDR1 reads WSHSY; CDR2 reads SAAADI.

The chain recombines TRBV6-5 with TRBJ2-3; TRBD2 matches at 8 bases. The CDR3 totals 15 residues. The junction had 7 bases not matched to a gene; V was cut back by 6 bases and J by 2 bases. CDR1 is MNHEY, CDR2 SVGAGI, per germline. The CDR3 DNA sequence: TGTGCCAGCAGCCCGGGACTAGTGATCACAGATACGCAGTATTTT. This gives the protein CASSPGLVITDTQYF.

This chain uses TRBV19 with TRBJ1-2, with D hard to call. CDR1 is LNHDA and CDR2 is SQIVND in the germline V gene (reference sequence). CDR3 length equals 12 residues. The V end was cut by 0 bases, the J end by 8 bases, with 7 bases between. The CDR3 coding sequence is TGTGCCAGTAGTATAGATAGGCACGGCTACACCTTC. Amino acid sequence: CASSIDRHGYTF.

This chain joins TRBV7-9 and TRBJ2-1, with unresolved D. The V gene's germline CDR1 is SEHNR and CDR2 FQNEAQ (reference sequence). The CDR3 runs to 15 residues. The germline V and J ends were trimmed by 0 bases and 0 bases, with 6 bases remaining between them. CDR3 in amino acids: CASSLARGSYNEQFF. CDR3 in DNA: TGTGCCAGCAGCTTAGCTAGAGGCTCCTACAATGAGCAGTTCTTC.

The CDR3 reads CASGFTKYEQYF. The CDR3 region has the DNA TGTGCTAGTGGTTTTACCAAATACGAGCAGTACTTC. The chain is built from TRBV12-5 and TRBJ2-7; D is uncertain. Germline CDR1 and CDR2: LGHNT and FRNRAP. The CDR3 is 12 amino acids. The germline V and J ends were trimmed by 3 bases and 4 bases, with 7 bases remaining between them.

CDR3 sequence: CASLGWGATRLAFF. CDR3 sequence (DNA): TGTGCCAGCCTGGGGTGGGGGGCGACTCGCTTAGCTTTCTTT. V is TRBV6-5 and J is TRBJ1-1, with a tentative D call TRBD1 (6 bases). This CDR3 contains 14 residues. Between the trimmed V and J ends, which lost 8 bases and 10 bases, there was a span of 23 bases. From germline, CDR1 is MNHEY and CDR2 SVGAGI.

The CDR3 is CASSLAGPSTGGLANYGYTF. In DNA form, the CDR3 reads TGTGCCAGCAGCTTAGCTGGCCCCTCGACAGGGGGCTTAGCTAACTATGGCTACACCTTC. This chain uses TRBV7-2 with TRBJ1-2; 10 bases agree with TRBD1. CDR1 is SGHTA, CDR2 FQGNSA, per germline. The CDR3 sequence is 20 residues long. The V and J ends lost 0 bases and 0 bases, in that order; junction bases with no gene match: 13.

V gene TRBV7-2 combines with J gene TRBJ2-5; TRBD2 agrees at 9 bases. V was clipped by 5 bases and J by 5 bases; unmatched bases: 6. Germline loops: CDR1 SGHTA, CDR2 FQGNSA. The CDR3 extends over 14 amino acids. The CDR3 loop reads CASSASGGRETQYF. CDR3 DNA sequence: TGTGCCAGCAGCGCCAGCGGGGGGAGGGAGACCCAGTACTTC.

This CDR3 reads CASSATDLRNTIYF. DNA for the CDR3: TGTGCCAGCAGCGCTACAGACCTTAGAAACACCATATATTTT. The rearrangement links TRBV9 to TRBJ1-3; D is unclear. The germline V and J ends were trimmed by 3 bases and 5 bases, with 12 bases remaining between them. CDR3 length: 14 residues. Per germline, CDR1 SGDLS and CDR2 YYNGEE.

This chain links TRBV5-6 with TRBJ1-6; no clear D. V was cut by 5 bases and J by 10 bases, with 16 bases left in between. The CDR3 has 14 amino acids. Germline V gene lookup returns CDR1 SGHDT and CDR2 YYEEEE. CDR3 residues: CASRHRARVSPLHF. CDR3 DNA sequence: TGTGCCAGCAGACATCGCGCCAGAGTCTCACCCCTCCACTTT.

This clone was detected once. V and J are TRBV18 and TRBJ1-6; tentative D call: TRBD1 (5 bases). CDR1 is KGHSH and CDR2 is LQKENI in the germline V gene. V lost 1 base to trimming and J lost 0 bases, with 7 bases between them. The CDR3 is 16 residues long. The CDR3 sequence: CASSPQGSSYNSPLHF. For the CDR3, the DNA is TGTGCCAGCTCACCACAGGGGAGCTCCTATAATTCACCCCTCCACTTT.

This clone was recorded a few times. The chain combines TRBV6-5 with TRBJ1-3; a possible D gene is TRBD1 (6 bases). Trimming took off 6 bases at V and 0 bases at J, with 12 bases between the two ends. The germline CDR1 and CDR2 sequences are MNHEY and SVGAGI. The CDR3 is 15 amino acids. CDR3 DNA sequence: TGTGCCAGCAGCCCCGACAGGTTCTCTGGAAACACCATATATTTT. It translates to CASSPDRFSGNTIYF.

This clone was seen only once. The genes are TRBV19 and TRBJ2-7, with D hard to call. The CDR3 spans 14 residues. CDR1 and CDR2 from the germline V gene are LNHDA and SQIVND (reference sequence). Trimming stripped 4 bases from V and 2 bases from J, with 12 bases between. In DNA form, the CDR3 reads TGTGCCAGTAGTAAAGGTGACATAACCTACGAGCAGTACTTC. Amino acids: CASSKGDITYEQYF.

The chain is built from TRBV4-2 and TRBJ1-6; tentatively, D is TRBD1 (6 bases). The V end lost 1 base, the J end lost 10 bases, and 11 bases lay between the germline ends. The CDR3 totals 14 residues. Germline V CDR1 and CDR2: LGHNA, YNFKEQ. The CDR3 is CASSQVTGASPLHF. Written as DNA, the CDR3 is TGTGCCAGCAGCCAAGTGACAGGAGCGTCACCCCTCCACTTT.

This sequence joins TRBV2 and TRBJ2-2; the D gene is possibly TRBD2 (6 bases). V lost 5 bases and J lost 5, with 9 bases in between. Germline CDR1 SNHLY, CDR2 FYNNEI. The CDR3 has 13 amino acids. The DNA for the CDR3 is TGTGCCAGCAGTACCCGGGGGACCGGGGAGCTGTTTTTT. This codes for CASSTRGTGELFF.

V is TRBV2 and J is TRBJ1-1, with unresolved D. The CDR3 covers 13 residues. Between the trimmed V and J ends, which lost 5 bases and 3 bases, there was a span of 10 bases. The germline gives CDR1 SNHLY, CDR2 FYNNEI. The CDR3: CASSSPGDTEAFF. The DNA of the CDR3 is TGTGCCAGCAGTTCGCCCGGGGACACTGAAGCTTTCTTT.

The J gene is TRBJ1-3, the V gene TRBV7-6; perhaps TRBD1 as D (5 bases). Trimming cost V 10 bases and J 9 bases, with 10 bases left between them. The CDR3 extends over 10 amino acids. Germline CDR1 SGHVS, CDR2 FNYEAQ. CDR3 bases: TGTGCCATCCCCGGGGGCACCATATATTTT. Its protein is CAIPGGTIYF.

The chain combines TRBV27 with TRBJ2-1; TRBD1 might be the D (6 bases). The CDR3 has 14 amino acids. The germline V gene encodes CDR1 MNHEY and CDR2 SMNVEV (reference sequence). Trimming cost V 5 bases and J 3 bases, with 11 bases left between them. This CDR3 is CASSTDRLYNEQFF. In nucleotides, the CDR3 is TGTGCCAGCAGTACGGACAGACTCTACAATGAGCAGTTCTTC.